The source of this T cell receptor (beta chain) is a study of beta chain features in type 1 diabetes. This clone was seen a handful of times. Its antigen is still unknown. Sequencing targeted expressed TCRB transcripts, as all isolated RNA had been reverse transcribed. Some 3.6 million reads per sample were averaged for naive, central memory and regulatory samples. The repertoire was sequenced with immunoSEQ multiplex PCR; TCRdb's copy has only in-frame clones and lacks some. The sample gives hundreds of thousands of clones, over 11% of which show up once; less than 0.04% is in the top ten. Per germline, CDR1 MDHEN and CDR2 SYDVKM. The V gene end was trimmed by 2 bases and the J gene end by 17 bases; junction bases not matched to a gene: 4. The CDR3 extends over 11 amino acids. Findings and caveats of the study: Moderate yet significant TCRB CDR3 shortening was seen in Type 1 diabetes patients in all four CD4+ subsets.

The chain couples TRBV28 to TRBJ1-4, with 8 bases that match TRBD1. Sequenced input: naive CD4+ T cells from blood. This receptor was obtained from a man in his late teens or twenties with type 1 diabetes. CDR3 sequence: CASSLGTGEFF. In nucleotides, the CDR3 is TGTGCCAGCAGTTTAGGGACAGGAGAATTTTTT.